Presented here are 27 T cell receptor beta chains from one specimen sequenced in a study of tumor-infiltrating lymphocytes in primary liver carcinoma. Co-extracting RNA and DNA was done with roughly 18-32 mg of unsorted bulk tissue as input. Using a constant-region primer together with ProtoScript II reverse transcriptase, TCR beta cDNA was made from about 490 ng of total RNA. Three nested multiplex PCR rounds of slightly modified ARM-PCR generated TCR beta libraries. TRBV1-TRBV30 forward primers paired with a C-beta reverse primer drove the first two PCR rounds, approximately 11 cycles each. One entry per CDR3 protein, called by TCRdb with MiXCR from the multiplex PCR reads. The sample contains around 47,000 distinct CDR3 sequences, approximately 73% of which appear only once. Input material: liver tumor tissue from sampling region 2. Subset denoted: tumor region T2, inferior pole. The receptors were sampled from a man aged 35-49 years with primary liver carcinoma and hepatitis B virus infection.

There are many counts of this clonotype. The chain is built from TRBV5-4 and TRBJ2-3; D is undetermined. This CDR3 has 13 residues. The germline V gene has CDR1 SGHNT and CDR2 YYREEE (reference sequence). The V end lost 0 bases, the J end lost 5 bases, and 7 bases lay between the germline ends. CDR3 nucleotides: TGTGCCAGCAGCTTGGCCCCAGGAGATACGCAGTATTTT. This codes for CASSLAPGDTQYF.

The chain recombines TRBV6-2 or TRBV6-3 with TRBJ2-2, with TRBD2 matching over 7 bases. Unmatched junction bases numbered 15, after V lost 6 bases and J lost 2 bases. Germline V CDR1 and CDR2: MNHEY, SVGEGT. The CDR3 has 18 residues. The CDR3 DNA is TGTGCCAGCAGAGACATAGCGATTCGACTAGCCAACACCGGGGAGCTGTTTTTT. Translating gives CASRDIAIRLANTGELFF.

On this clonotype: The conserved final phenylalanine or tryptophan is absent from the CDR3, which likely points to a read error. The gene calls are TRBV6-6 and TRBJ2-7, with 9 bases fitting TRBD2. The germline V gene has CDR1 MNHNY and CDR2 SVGAGI (reference sequence). The CDR3 is made up of 16 amino acids. This CDR3 reads CTSSHRAGGPTYEQYS. The CDR3 nucleotides read TGTACCAGCAGTCATCGGGCGGGAGGGCCTACCTACGAGCAGTACTCC.

This clonotype appeared many times. CDR3 protein: CAWRVGQLKYNEQFF. CDR3 nucleotides: TGTGCCTGGAGGGTAGGACAGCTGAAGTACAATGAGCAGTTCTTC. V is TRBV30 and J is TRBJ2-1; D may be TRBD1 (6 bases). This CDR3 has 15 amino acids. Germline-derived CDR1 and CDR2 are GTSNPN and SVGIG (reference sequence). V was trimmed by 3 bases and J by 4 bases, leaving 16 bases between them.

The V and J genes are TRBV7-8 and TRBJ2-2; D is perhaps TRBD1 (6 bases). The CDR3 is made up of 12 amino acids. From germline, CDR1 is SGHVS and CDR2 FQNEAQ. CDR3 in amino acids: CVSSLDSWELFF. The CDR3 coding sequence is TGTGTCAGTAGCTTGGACAGCTGGGAGCTGTTTTTT.

The chain joins TRBV29-1 to TRBJ1-3; 7 nucleotides agree with TRBD1. With V trimmed by 4 bases and J by 11 bases, 14 bases remained unmatched. This CDR3 region has 14 residues. Per germline, CDR1 SQVTM and CDR2 ANQGSEA. The CDR3 loop is CSVGGGTVMNPIYF. The CDR3 coding sequence is TGCAGCGTTGGAGGGGGGACAGTGATGAACCCCATATATTTT.

This clonotype was observed at least ten times. Relative to the germline gene, one junction end is altered; a read error may explain this. The chain recombines TRBV11-1 with TRBJ1-2; 7 positions agree with TRBD1. This CDR3 contains 14 residues. CDR1 SGHAT and CDR2 FQDESV come from the germline V gene (reference sequence). The DNA of the CDR3 is TGCGCCGGCAGCCCCCCAGGGACAGACTATGGCTACACCTTC. Its translation is CAGSPPGTDYGYTF.

This clonotype appeared many times. The chain uses TRBV28 and TRBJ2-1; 8 bases map to TRBD2. The germline CDR1 and CDR2 sequences are MDHEN and SYDVKM. Unmatched junction bases numbered 20, after V lost 2 bases and J lost 2 bases. CDR3 length: 21 amino acids. The CDR3 nucleotides read TGTGCCAGCAGTTTAGGGCCAATCCTACGGGGGGGTGCGGGCGCCTACAATGAGCAGTTCTTC. Translation gives CASSLGPILRGGAGAYNEQFF.

Remarks on this clonotype: As the CDR3 is not closed by the conserved phenylalanine or tryptophan, this likely results from a read error. The DNA is left out, because the CDR3 cannot be placed on it with certainty; the CDR3 is given as TCRdb lists it. The chain is built from TRBV29-1 and TRBJ2-2. The CDR3 adds up to 12 amino acids, both ends counted. Germline loops: CDR1 SQVTM, CDR2 ANQGSEA. The CDR3 here is CSVLSGTGKLLI.

In regard to this clonotype: The junction shows a germline mismatch at one end, possibly a read error. The chain carries TRBV11-3 and TRBJ2-1; perhaps TRBD1 as D (5 bases). The CDR3 has 14 amino acids. Per germline, CDR1 SGHNT and CDR2 YENEEA. In nucleotides, the CDR3 is TGTGTCAGCAGCTTAGGGGTCTGCAATAATGAGCAGTTCTTC. Protein product: CVSSLGVCNNEQFF.

As for this clonotype: An end of the junction does not agree with germline; a read error may underlie this. The V call is TRBV5-1, the J call TRBJ2-1, with TRBD2 matching 7 bases. Per the germline V gene, CDR1 is SGHRS and CDR2 is YFSETQ. This CDR3 comprises 15 residues. This CDR3 is CAGSLVGGSNNEQFF. In DNA form, the CDR3 reads TGCGCCGGCAGCCTGGTGGGGGGGTCGAACAATGAGCAGTTCTTC.

A note on this clonotype: At one boundary the junction diverges from the germline segment, which might be a read error. J is TRBJ2-5 and V is TRBV5-4; perhaps TRBD1 as D (5 bases). In germline, CDR1 is SGHNT, CDR2 YYREEE (reference sequence). The CDR3 runs 15 residues. CDR3 amino acids: CGSSLNSDSQEIQYF. As DNA, the CDR3 is TGTGGCAGCAGCTTGAACTCTGACAGCCAAGAGATCCAGTACTTC.

A word on this clonotype: The germline gene is not matched at one end of the junction; a read error may be the cause. This chain uses TRBV6-6 with TRBJ1-5; the D gene is possibly TRBD1 (5 bases). Germline CDR1 and CDR2: MNHNY and SVGAGI (reference sequence). The CDR3 is made up of 14 amino acids. DNA for the CDR3: TGTGCCGGCATAGAGGGGAACGGCAATCAGCCCCAACATTTT. As protein: CAGIEGNGNQPQHF.

This clonotype came up many times. The V gene is TRBV7-6, the J gene TRBJ2-1; 10 bases map to TRBD1. Per the germline V gene, CDR1 is SGHVS and CDR2 is FNYEAQ. V dropped 2 bases and J dropped 4; count of bases not matched to a gene: 2. The CDR3 consists of 15 residues. CDR3 residues: CASSLRTGGYNEQFF. In nucleotides, the CDR3 is TGTGCCAGCAGCTTAAGGACAGGGGGTTACAATGAGCAGTTCTTC.

This clonotype was seen repeatedly, ten times or more. V gene TRBV7-9 combines with J gene TRBJ1-2, with D unclear. Germline loops: CDR1 SEHNR, CDR2 FQNEAQ (reference sequence). The CDR3 totals 14 residues. V was shortened by 1 base and J by 3 bases, with 9 bases between the two germline ends. CDR3 in amino acids: CASSLDRPYYGYTF. The CDR3, as DNA: TGTGCCAGCAGCTTAGACAGACCCTACTATGGCTACACCTTC.

The genes are TRBV4-2 and TRBJ2-2; D remains ambiguous. The V gene's germline CDR1 is LGHNA and CDR2 YNFKEQ. This CDR3 comprises 16 residues. Between the trimmed V and J ends, which lost 3 bases and 4 bases, there was a span of 15 bases. The CDR3 region has the DNA TGTGCCAGCAGCCAGGAATGGCGGATGTGCACCGGGGAGCTGTTTTTT. It encodes CASSQEWRMCTGELFF.

Comments on this clonotype: Compared with germline, one end of the junction differs, possibly owing to a read error. The genes are TRBV4-2 and TRBJ2-7; D is ambiguous. The CDR3 is made up of 15 amino acids. CDR1 and CDR2 (germline): LGHNA, YNFKEQ. The CDR3 DNA follows: TGTGCCAGCAACCAACTCGGTAGCACTTACTACGAGCAGTACTTT. It yields the protein CASNQLGSTYYEQYF.

On this clonotype: One junction end does not reproduce the germline sequence, and a read error may be involved. DNA of the CDR3: TGTGCCTGCAGTTTTGGGGACCGAGGCTACAAGCAGTACTTC. The encoded protein is CACSFGDRGYKQYF. The chain uses TRBV28 and TRBJ2-7; D might be TRBD1 or TRBD2, each matching 5 bases. This CDR3 contains 14 residues. Germline CDR1 reads MDHEN; CDR2 reads SYDVKM.

Within the sample, this clonotype is medium-sized (0.01 to 0.1%). The chain combines TRBV29-1 with TRBJ2-7, with 10 bases aligning to TRBD1. J was trimmed by 3 bases and V by 7 bases; bases with no gene match: 0. Germline V CDR1 and CDR2: SQVTM, ANQGSEA. The CDR3 covers 11 residues. CDR3 protein: CSGTGGYEQYF. CDR3 in DNA: TGCAGCGGGACAGGGGGCTACGAGCAGTACTTC.

Concerning this clonotype itself: Because it lacks the conserved phenylalanine or tryptophan at the end, this CDR3 is likely a read error. The rearrangement uses TRBV28 and TRBJ2-7; tentative D call: TRBD1 (6 bases). The CDR3 has 15 amino acids. Germline V gene sequence: CDR1 MDHEN, CDR2 SYDVKM. This CDR3 reads CTSSHDNTQGNEQYL. The CDR3 nucleotides are TGTACCAGCAGTCACGATAACACACAGGGAAACGAGCAGTACTTA.

The chain links TRBV11-2 to TRBJ2-1, with a weak D call TRBD2 (6 bases). V lost 7 bases to trimming and J lost 3 bases, with 16 bases between them. The CDR3 has 15 residues. Germline V gene lookup returns CDR1 SGHAT and CDR2 FQNNGV. The CDR3 is CASNPGTSIYNEQFF. The CDR3 bases are TGTGCCAGCAACCCCGGGACTTCTATCTACAATGAGCAGTTCTTC.

The genes are TRBV5-4 and TRBJ2-2; possibly TRBD1 or TRBD2 for D (5 bases each). CDR1 is SGHNT, CDR2 YYREEE, per germline (reference sequence). This CDR3 contains 15 residues. The V end lost 3 bases, the J end lost 7 bases, and 16 bases lay between the germline ends. This CDR3 is CASSYTGGRDGELFF. DNA for the CDR3: TGTGCCAGCAGCTATACAGGAGGCCGAGACGGGGAGCTGTTTTTT.

For this clonotype: At one end, the junction sequence differs from germline, possibly due to a read error. V gene TRBV4-1 combines with J gene TRBJ1-1, with 8 positions matching TRBD1. Germline V gene data show CDR1 as MGHRA and CDR2 as YSYEKL. This CDR3 comprises 16 residues. The CDR3 coding sequence is TGCGCCAGTAGCCAAGATGACAGGGGAAGGGACACTGAAGTTTTCTTT. This gives the protein CASSQDDRGRDTEVFF.

This clonotype has only one observation. Compared with germline, one end of the junction differs, possibly owing to a read error. The V call is TRBV20-1, the J call TRBJ2-3, with a possible D match to TRBD2 (6 bases). CDR3 length equals 14 residues. In germline, CDR1 is DFQATT, CDR2 SNEGSKA (reference sequence). The CDR3 bases are TGCAGTGCTATGGGGGGAGCTAGCACAGATACACAGTATTTT. Amino acids: CSAMGGASTDTQYF.

With regard to this clonotype: The germline gene is not matched at one end of the junction; a read error may be the cause. The V gene is TRBV29-1, the J gene TRBJ2-5, with TRBD1 as a possible D gene (6 bases). From germline, CDR1 is SQVTM and CDR2 ANQGSEA. The CDR3 extends over 12 amino acids. The CDR3 DNA is TGCATCTGTATGGACAGTGGAGAGACCCAGTATTTC. It specifies CICMDSGETQYF.

The chain employs TRBV7-9 and TRBJ2-7; D is undetermined. Trimming pared 0 bases from V and 5 bases from J, leaving 11 bases between. Germline V lookup: CDR1 SEHNR, CDR2 FQNEAQ (reference sequence). The CDR3 is 14 amino acids. CDR3 loop: CASSLALGSHEQYF. The CDR3 DNA follows: TGTGCCAGCAGCTTAGCGCTAGGGTCCCACGAGCAGTACTTC. Full variable domain (missing parts from reference TRBV7-9 and TRBJ2-7): DTGVSQNPRHKITKRGQNVTFRCDPISEHNRLYWYRQTLGQGPEFLTYFQNEAQLEKSRLLSDRFSAERPKGSFSTLEIQRTEQGDSAMYLCASSLALGSHEQYFGPGTRLTVT.

About this clonotype itself: The junction departs from germline at one end; a sequencing error may be responsible. The rearrangement joins TRBV20-1 to TRBJ2-7; D is unclear. The V gene's germline CDR1 is DFQATT and CDR2 SNEGSKA (reference sequence). The CDR3 totals 16 residues. CDR3 region: CSARDSLGGAPHEEYF. CDR3 nucleotides: TGCAGTGCTAGAGATTCTCTCGGCGGAGCCCCCCACGAGGAGTACTTC.